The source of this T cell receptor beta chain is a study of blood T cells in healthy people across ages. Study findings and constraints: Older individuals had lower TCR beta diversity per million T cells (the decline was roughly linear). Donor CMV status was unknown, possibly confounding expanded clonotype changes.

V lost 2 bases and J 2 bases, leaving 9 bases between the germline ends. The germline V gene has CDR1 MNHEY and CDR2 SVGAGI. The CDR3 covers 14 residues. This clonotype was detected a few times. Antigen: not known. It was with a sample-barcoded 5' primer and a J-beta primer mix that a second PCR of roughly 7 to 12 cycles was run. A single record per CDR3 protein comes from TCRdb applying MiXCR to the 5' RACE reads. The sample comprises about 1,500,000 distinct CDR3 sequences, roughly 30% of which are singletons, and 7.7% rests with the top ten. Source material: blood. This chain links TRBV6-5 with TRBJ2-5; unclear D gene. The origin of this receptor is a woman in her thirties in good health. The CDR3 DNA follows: TGTGCCAGCAGTTACGGGCGGAAACAAGAGACCCAGTACTTC. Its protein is CASSYGRKQETQYF.